The 30 T cell receptor beta chains listed next were all sequenced from one sample in a study of PD-1 blockade in classical Hodgkin lymphoma. The time point is: cycle 4 day 1 (C4D1), after less than 7 weeks of nivolumab. Relapse after autologous stem cell transplantation occurred in every patient, and brentuximab vedotin exposure varied. PBMCs were thawed, and CD8+ T cells were then isolated from them by magnetic negative selection. Here immunoSEQ multiplex PCR was the method, and the copy in TCRdb shows in-frame clones only, minus some. This sample has roughly 20,000 clones, with approximately 84% found just once. This specimen was CD8+ T cells from blood, taken before the fourth cycle of nivolumab. The source is a human donor with classical Hodgkin lymphoma.

The V and J genes are TRBV21-1 and TRBJ1-1. TRBV21-1 is assigned pseudogene status. CDR3 size: 17 residues. The CDR3 nucleotides are TGTGCCAGCAGCAAAGTATCGGGTGGGGGTAAAAACACTGAAGCTTTCTTT. This sequence encodes CASSKVSGGGKNTEAFF.

V and J are TRBV12-5 and TRBJ1-1; no clear D. Looked up from germline, CDR1 is LGHNT and CDR2 is FRNRAP. V shed 0 bases and J shed 3 bases, with 11 bases lying between them. The length of the CDR3 is 15 residues. The CDR3: CASGLVLGGDTEAFF. In nucleotides, the CDR3 is TGTGCTAGTGGTTTGGTACTCGGAGGCGACACTGAAGCTTTCTTT.

The rearrangement joins TRBV11-2 to TRBJ2-5; 8 nucleotides match TRBD2. Trimming took 2 bases from V and 4 from J; bases not matched to a gene: 12. The CDR3 runs to 17 residues. The germline CDR1 and CDR2 sequences are SGHAT and FQNNGV. The CDR3 loop is CASSLTVRGEVGETQYF. Here the CDR3 DNA reads TGTGCCAGCAGCTTAACAGTGCGGGGGGAAGTTGGAGAGACCCAGTACTTC. Variable domain in full (rest from reference TRBV11-2 and TRBJ2-5): EAGVAQSPRYKIIEKRQSVAFWCNPISGHATLYWYQQILGQGPKLLIQFQNNGVVDDSQLPKDRFSAERLKGVDSTLKIQPAKLEDSAVYLCASSLTVRGEVGETQYFGPGTRLLVL.

This clone was detected once. This chain links TRBV7-2 with TRBJ2-1, with TRBD2 matching over 14 bases. Per germline, CDR1 SGHTA and CDR2 FQGNSA. The CDR3 length is 20 residues. The trim removed 0 bases at V and 0 bases at J, leaving 7 bases unmatched. This chain's CDR3 is CASSLAAGLAGASSYNEQFF. The CDR3 DNA reads TGTGCCAGCAGCTTAGCCGCGGGACTAGCGGGGGCGAGCTCCTACAATGAGCAGTTCTTC.

CDR3 sequence: CASSADSYEQYF. The CDR3 region has the DNA TGTGCCAGCAGCGCGGACTCCTACGAGCAGTACTTC. V and J are TRBV6-6 and TRBJ2-7; D call uncertain. V shed 6 bases and J shed 0 bases, with 6 bases lying between them. Germline assignment: CDR1 MNHNY and CDR2 SVGAGI (reference sequence). The CDR3 has 12 amino acids.

The chain has TRBV5-4 and TRBJ1-2, with TRBD1 as a possible D gene (5 bases). CDR3 size: 14 residues. Germline-derived CDR1 and CDR2 are SGHNT and YYREEE (reference sequence). Trimming removed 0 bases at V and 3 bases at J, with 9 bases between. CDR3 in DNA: TGTGCCAGCAGCTTGGAGGCCAGGGACTATGGCTACACCTTC. Protein: CASSLEARDYGYTF.

The CDR3 sequence is CAISELGQTNIQPQHF. For the CDR3, the DNA is TGTGCCATCAGTGAGTTGGGACAGACTAATATTCAGCCCCAGCATTTT. The chain couples TRBV10-3 to TRBJ1-5, with TRBD1 matching 7 bases. With V trimmed by 1 base and J by 6 bases, 9 bases remained unmatched. This CDR3 region has 16 residues. In germline, CDR1 is ENHRY, CDR2 SYGVKD.

CDR3 bases: TGTGCCAGCAGTTTATCGATCGGACACCCGCCTTTTTACAATGAGCAGTTCTTC. Translated: CASSLSIGHPPFYNEQFF. The J gene is TRBJ2-1, the V gene TRBV27, with D perhaps TRBD1 (5 bases). The V end was cut by 0 bases, the J end by 4 bases, with 19 bases between. Looked up from germline, CDR1 is MNHEY and CDR2 is SMNVEV (reference sequence). CDR3 length equals 18 residues.

The CDR3 DNA sequence: TGTGCCAGTAAAACCGACGGACTCAATCAGCCCCAGCATTTT. This codes for CASKTDGLNQPQHF. V gene TRBV19 combines with J gene TRBJ1-5, with D unclear. Germline V gives CDR1 LNHDA, CDR2 SQIVND (reference sequence). V shed 7 bases and J shed 3 bases, with 13 bases lying between them. CDR3 length equals 14 residues.

V usage is TRBV28 and J usage is TRBJ1-1; D unclear. V was pared by 7 bases and J by 2 bases, with 20 bases between. The CDR3 consists of 16 residues. Germline CDR1 is MDHEN and CDR2 is SYDVKM. CDR3 sequence (DNA): TGTGCCAGCAACGGCAAAGCTAACCGACCCAACACTGAAGCTTTCTTT. Encoded protein: CASNGKANRPNTEAFF.

The V and J genes are TRBV5-8 and TRBJ1-1; maybe TRBD1 (6 bases). Trimming removed 4 bases from V and 2 bases from J, with 15 bases in between. The length of the CDR3 is 15 residues. The germline V gene has CDR1 SGHTS and CDR2 YDEGEE. The CDR3 coding sequence is TGTGCCAGCAGCAAACGTCAGGGGACAAACACTGAAGCTTTCTTT. Translation: CASSKRQGTNTEAFF.

The chain employs TRBV29-1 and TRBJ1-2, with 8 bases that match TRBD1. V was clipped by 6 bases and J by 8 bases; unmatched bases: 11. CDR1 is SQVTM, CDR2 ANQGSEA, per germline. CDR3 length equals 13 residues. The CDR3 coding sequence is TGCAGCGTGATGACGACAGGGGAGTTCGGCTACACCTTC. Protein sequence: CSVMTTGEFGYTF.

The V call is TRBV6-5, the J call TRBJ2-1, with D perhaps matching TRBD2 (6 bases). The CDR3 is 12 amino acids. Germline V gene lookup returns CDR1 MNHEY and CDR2 SVGAGI. The V end lost 8 bases, the J end lost 4 bases, and 9 bases lay between the germline ends. Here the CDR3 reads CASGTDYNEQFF. The DNA of the CDR3 is TGTGCCAGCGGGACTGATTACAATGAGCAGTTCTTC.

This clone occurred once. The gene calls are TRBV19 and TRBJ2-7; D tentatively reads TRBD1 or TRBD2 (5 bases each). Deletions cut 5 bases from V and 2 bases from J, with 13 bases between. Germline V gives CDR1 LNHDA, CDR2 SQIVND (reference sequence). This CDR3 region has 14 residues. CDR3 nucleotides: TGTGCCAGTAGTTGGGGGACGGGTGCCTACGAGCAGTACTTC. It codes for CASSWGTGAYEQYF.

This chain links TRBV2 with TRBJ1-5; perhaps TRBD1 as D (5 bases). Trimming took off 0 bases at V and 5 bases at J, with 8 bases between the two ends. The CDR3 runs 14 residues. CDR1 SNHLY and CDR2 FYNNEI come from the germline V gene. CDR3 in amino acids: CASSEARDYQPQHF. CDR3 coding DNA: TGTGCCAGCAGTGAAGCCCGGGACTATCAGCCCCAGCATTTT. Filled out from reference TRBV2 and TRBJ1-5, the complete variable domain reads EPEVTQTPSHQVTQMGQEVILRCVPISNHLYFYWYRQILGQKVEFLVSFYNNEISEKSEIFDDQFSVERPDGSNFTLKIRSTKLEDSAMYFCASSEARDYQPQHFGDGTRLSIL.

This clone showed up just once. V usage is TRBV19 and J usage is TRBJ1-1, with 8 bases lining up with TRBD1. This CDR3 comprises 17 residues. J gave up 1 base and V 7 bases, and 14 bases lay outside the gene matches. Per the germline V gene, CDR1 is LNHDA and CDR2 is SQIVND (reference sequence). The chain's CDR3 is CASTFPARGQGNTEAFF. The CDR3 DNA reads as TGTGCCAGTACCTTCCCGGCCAGGGGGCAGGGGAACACTGAAGCTTTCTTT.

This clone was detected a few times. The chain joins TRBV2 to TRBJ1-2; D is unresolved. This CDR3 region has 9 residues. V was trimmed by 8 bases and J by 8 bases, leaving 6 bases between them. CDR1 and CDR2 from the germline V gene are SNHLY and FYNNEI. The CDR3 loop reads CASLGGYTF. For the CDR3, the DNA is TGTGCCAGCCTCGGCGGCTACACCTTC.

This clone was detected only a few times. This chain uses TRBV19 with TRBJ2-2; D call uncertain. Germline loops: CDR1 LNHDA, CDR2 SQIVND (reference sequence). V lost 0 bases and J lost 1, with 15 bases in between. The CDR3 is 18 residues long. In DNA form, the CDR3 reads TGTGCCAGTAGTATAGATAGTATAACAGCACAGAACACCGGGGAGCTGTTTTTT. This gives the protein CASSIDSITAQNTGELFF.

The chain carries TRBV19 and TRBJ1-1; D unclear. V lost 0 bases and J 3 bases, leaving 5 bases between the germline ends. CDR1 and CDR2 from the germline V gene are LNHDA and SQIVND (reference sequence). The CDR3 runs 13 residues. Here the CDR3 reads CASSIDQYTEAFF. The CDR3 DNA sequence: TGTGCCAGTAGTATAGACCAGTACACTGAAGCTTTCTTT. The full variable domain, with the rest looked up from reference TRBV19 and TRBJ1-1, is DGGITQSPKYLFRKEGQNVTLSCEQNLNHDAMYWYRQDPGQGLRLIYYSQIVNDFQKGDIAEGYSVSREKKESFPLTVTSAQKNPTAFYLCASSIDQYTEAFFGQGTRLTVV.

The V call is TRBV11-3, the J call TRBJ2-2, with D perhaps matching TRBD2 (5 bases). The CDR3 totals 14 residues. Germline CDR1 and CDR2: SGHNT and YENEEA. Trimming took off 6 bases at V and 4 bases at J, with 12 bases between the two ends. The CDR3 bases are TGTGCCAGCAGGAGGGCAGGTTTCACCGGGGAGCTGTTTTTT. It specifies CASRRAGFTGELFF.

The chain is built from TRBV9 and TRBJ1-5; D gene unclear. CDR1 and CDR2 (germline): SGDLS, YYNGEE. Trimming removed 0 bases from V and 0 bases from J, with 7 bases in between. The CDR3 covers 15 residues. CDR3 sequence reads: CASSVADFSNQPQHF. The CDR3 coding sequence is TGTGCCAGCAGCGTAGCGGACTTTAGCAATCAGCCCCAGCATTTT.

The chain links TRBV6-1 to TRBJ2-6; D gene uncertain. The CDR3 is 16 residues long. The germline gives CDR1 MNHNS, CDR2 SASEGT. Trimming pared 2 bases from V and 0 bases from J, leaving 8 bases between. In DNA form, the CDR3 reads TGTGCCAGCAGTGAACCGCCCGTCTCTGGGGCCAACGTCCTGACTTTC. Translated, it gives CASSEPPVSGANVLTF.

The chain has TRBV29-1 and TRBJ1-1; D is ambiguous. CDR1 is SQVTM, CDR2 ANQGSEA, per germline. The CDR3 has 14 amino acids. V was trimmed by 1 base and J by 1 base, leaving 10 bases between them. The CDR3 DNA sequence: TGCAGCGTTGAAGGATCGGCTAGGAACACTGAAGCTTTCTTT. Translation gives CSVEGSARNTEAFF.

V usage is TRBV29-1 and J usage is TRBJ1-1; no definite D call. CDR3 size: 12 residues. V dropped 2 bases and J dropped 5 bases, with 9 bases sitting between them. In germline, CDR1 is SQVTM, CDR2 ANQGSEA. The CDR3 is CSVELVWTEAFF. The DNA for the CDR3 is TGCAGCGTTGAATTGGTCTGGACTGAAGCTTTCTTT.

V and J are TRBV7-6 and TRBJ2-7, with 10 bases lining up with TRBD1. CDR1 and CDR2 from the germline V gene are SGHVS and FNYEAQ. V was pared by 5 bases and J by 5 bases, with 15 bases of the junction left unmatched. The CDR3 sequence is 17 residues long. The CDR3 bases are TGTGCCAGCAGCCCCCGGGACAGGGGCTATGCTCGGAACGAGCAGTACTTC. It yields the protein CASSPRDRGYARNEQYF.

The V gene is TRBV27, the J gene TRBJ2-3; D may match TRBD1 or TRBD2 (5 bases each). This CDR3 has 21 amino acids. The V gene lost 0 bases and the J gene lost 4 bases, with 29 bases spanning the gap. Germline V gives CDR1 MNHEY, CDR2 SMNVEV (reference sequence). CDR3 nucleotides: TGTGCCAGCAGTTTATCATATGGTTGGGGGTCCCACCCCACCGAGGCAGATACGCAGTATTTT. The encoded protein is CASSLSYGWGSHPTEADTQYF.

V is TRBV7-9 and J is TRBJ1-1; possibly TRBD1 for D (5 bases). Germline V gene data show CDR1 as SEHNR and CDR2 as FQNEAQ (reference sequence). The CDR3 loop spans 12 amino acids. With 6 bases removed from V and 0 bases from J, the gap between germline ends came to 5 bases. For the CDR3, the DNA is TGTGCCAGCAGGGGACTGAACACTGAAGCTTTCTTT. The encoded protein is CASRGLNTEAFF.

The chain links TRBV9 to TRBJ2-1; D gene unclear. V was trimmed by 0 bases and J by 4 bases, leaving 8 bases between them. The CDR3 is made up of 14 amino acids. Germline CDR1 and CDR2: SGDLS and YYNGEE. CDR3 nucleotide sequence: TGTGCCAGCAGCGTAGGGCTAGGGTACAATGAGCAGTTCTTC. This encodes CASSVGLGYNEQFF.

The chain links TRBV9 to TRBJ1-1, with a tentative D call TRBD1 (5 bases). Germline-derived CDR1 and CDR2 are SGDLS and YYNGEE. CDR3 length equals 15 residues. With 4 bases removed from V and 3 bases from J, the gap between germline ends came to 16 bases. The CDR3: CASSPRGAPDTEAFF. CDR3 coding DNA: TGTGCCAGCAGCCCAAGAGGGGCACCGGACACTGAAGCTTTCTTT.

The genes are TRBV7-9 and TRBJ2-6, with D unclear. The CDR3 sequence is 17 residues long. V dropped 5 bases and J dropped 2 bases, with 16 bases sitting between them. Looked up from germline, CDR1 is SEHNR and CDR2 is FQNEAQ (reference sequence). DNA of the CDR3: TGTGCCAGCAGCGCTCACGGCCCCACTCCTGGGGCCAACGTCCTGACTTTC. Amino acids: CASSAHGPTPGANVLTF.